A single sample is the source of the 15 T cell receptor beta chains below, sequenced in a study of cytomegalovirus exposure and HLA in healthy donors. PCR was performed using 60 Vbeta and 13 Jbeta primers. Libraries were prepared by immunoSEQ multiplex PCR; TCRdb keeps only in-frame clonotypes and omits some of them. The sample carries some 88,000 clones, approximately 71% recorded once. Material for sequencing was PBMCs. The receptors come from a young woman in good health and CMV-seropositive.

This sequence joins TRBV5-6 and TRBJ2-6; 10 bases are a match to TRBD2. V dropped 2 bases and J dropped 1; count of bases not matched to a gene: 6. CDR1 is SGHDT and CDR2 is YYEEEE in the germline V gene. The CDR3 covers 18 residues. This chain's CDR3 is CASSLITSGVSGANVLTF. As DNA, the CDR3 is TGTGCCAGCAGCTTAATTACTAGCGGGGTGTCTGGGGCCAACGTCCTGACTTTC. The whole variable domain, remainder taken from reference TRBV5-6 and TRBJ2-6, is DAGVTQSPTHLIKTRGQQVTLRCSPKSGHDTVSWYQQALGQGPQFIFQYYEEEERQRGNFPDRFSGHQFPNYSSELNVNALLLGDSALYLCASSLITSGVSGANVLTFGAGSRLTVL.

The rearrangement joins TRBV5-8 to TRBJ1-1; D is ambiguous. Trimming took 0 bases from V and 1 from J, leaving 10 bases between them. This CDR3 region has 15 residues. The V gene's germline CDR1 is SGHTS and CDR2 YDEGEE. For the CDR3, the DNA is TGTGCCAGCAGCTTGGGAGCGGCAGCGAACACTGAAGCTTTCTTT. Amino acids: CASSLGAAANTEAFF.

The chain combines TRBV29-1 with TRBJ2-1; TRBD2 agrees at 11 bases. In germline, CDR1 is SQVTM, CDR2 ANQGSEA. This CDR3 has 14 amino acids. The V segment lost 8 bases and the J segment 3 bases; nucleotides outside the gene matches: 6. This chain's CDR3 is CSIYGTSGYNEQFF. DNA for the CDR3: TGCAGCATCTACGGGACTAGCGGCTACAATGAGCAGTTCTTC.

This clone was observed once. The chain joins TRBV5-4 to TRBJ2-5; 7 nucleotides align to TRBD1. Per germline, CDR1 SGHNT and CDR2 YYREEE (reference sequence). V dropped 4 bases and J dropped 3; count of bases not matched to a gene: 6. The CDR3 sequence is 14 residues long. The CDR3 nucleotides read TGTGCCAGCAGCCGGACAGGTGGGGAAGAGACCCAGTACTTC. Translating it yields CASSRTGGEETQYF.

The chain links TRBV7-9 to TRBJ2-1, with 8 nucleotides matching TRBD2. The CDR3 length is 15 residues. Germline-derived CDR1 and CDR2 are SEHNR and FQNEAQ (reference sequence). V gave up 5 bases and J gave up 5 bases; unmatched junction bases: 8. The CDR3 protein is CASSASGGTHNEQFF. The CDR3 nucleotides are TGTGCCAGCAGCGCAAGCGGGGGTACCCACAATGAGCAGTTCTTC.

The chain employs TRBV18 and TRBJ2-1, with TRBD1 as a possible D gene (7 bases). The V gene lost 4 bases and the J gene lost 7 bases, with 17 bases spanning the gap. In germline, CDR1 is KGHSH, CDR2 LQKENI. The CDR3 extends over 15 amino acids. The CDR3 spells CASSRDRDWGNEQFF. The CDR3 DNA sequence: TGTGCCAGCTCACGCGACAGGGACTGGGGGAATGAGCAGTTCTTC.

The chain uses TRBV6-6 and TRBJ2-1, with 8 bases aligning to TRBD2. The CDR3 loop spans 16 amino acids. Germline CDR1 and CDR2: MNHNY and SVGAGI (reference sequence). V lost 5 bases and J lost 4; bases outside the gene matches: 10. In DNA form, the CDR3 reads TGTGCCAGCAGTACCCCCCGAGCGGGGGCATACAATGAGCAGTTCTTC. Its translation is CASSTPRAGAYNEQFF.

The genes are TRBV9 and TRBJ2-1; 8 bases align to TRBD2. This CDR3 has 18 residues. The ends lost 0 bases at V and 5 bases at J; junction bases unmatched: 13. Germline CDR1 is SGDLS and CDR2 is YYNGEE. CDR3 bases: TGTGCCAGCAGCGTAGATCCGGCGCCTAGCGGGTTGGACAATGAGCAGTTCTTC. The encoded protein is CASSVDPAPSGLDNEQFF.

The sample holds a few counts of this clone. The chain links TRBV6-5 to TRBJ2-7; 11 bases fit TRBD1. After removal of 6 bases from V and 7 bases from J, the junction contained 8 bases not matched to a gene. This CDR3 is 14 amino acids long. Germline assignment: CDR1 MNHEY and CDR2 SVGAGI. The CDR3 protein is CASSNGQGAGEQYF. CDR3 DNA: TGTGCCAGCAGCAACGGACAGGGGGCAGGTGAGCAGTACTTC.

V usage is TRBV6-6 and J usage is TRBJ2-2; the match to TRBD1 covers 7 bases. Germline V gene sequence: CDR1 MNHNY, CDR2 SVGAGI (reference sequence). The CDR3 runs 13 residues. V lost 8 bases and J lost 0; bases outside the gene matches: 0. CDR3 residues: CASGTANTGELFF. DNA for the CDR3: TGTGCCAGCGGGACAGCGAACACCGGGGAGCTGTTTTTT.

The V gene is TRBV7-9, the J gene TRBJ2-7; 9 nucleotides align to TRBD2. J gave up 3 bases and V 5 bases, and 11 bases lay outside the gene matches. Germline V gene lookup returns CDR1 SEHNR and CDR2 FQNEAQ (reference sequence). The CDR3 sequence is 16 residues long. The CDR3 coding sequence is TGTGCCAGCAGCCTTGGCGGGAGGGACACCCTCTACGAGCAGTACTTC. Residues: CASSLGGRDTLYEQYF. The full variable domain, completed using reference TRBV7-9 and TRBJ2-7, is DTGVSQNPRHKITKRGQNVTFRCDPISEHNRLYWYRQTLGQGPEFLTYFQNEAQLEKSRLLSDRFSAERPKGSFSTLEIQRTEQGDSAMYLCASSLGGRDTLYEQYFGPGTRLTVT.

There are a few counts of this clone. In nucleotides, the CDR3 is TGTGCCATCGGCAGGAACAATCAGCCCCAGCATTTT. Translation gives CAIGRNNQPQHF. The rearrangement joins TRBV10-3 to TRBJ1-5, with D unclear. CDR1 ENHRY and CDR2 SYGVKD come from the germline V gene. V was pared by 8 bases and J by 3 bases, with 8 bases between. This CDR3 has 12 residues.

CDR3 amino acids: CASSQGRSSYEQYF. CDR3 nucleotides: TGTGCCAGCTCGCAAGGGAGGAGCTCCTACGAGCAGTACTTC. V and J are TRBV18 and TRBJ2-7; weak D call: TRBD2 (6 bases). Germline CDR1 KGHSH, CDR2 LQKENI. The CDR3 totals 14 residues. Trimming took off 6 bases at V and 0 bases at J, with 12 bases between the two ends.

The chain has TRBV28 and TRBJ1-5; D is undetermined. Germline CDR1 reads MDHEN; CDR2 reads SYDVKM. V lost 3 bases and J lost 5, with 14 bases in between. The CDR3 has 15 amino acids. The CDR3 DNA is TGTGCCAGCAGTTTTGGGCCGGCCACGGATCAGCCCCAGCATTTT. This sequence encodes CASSFGPATDQPQHF.

This chain joins TRBV6-1 and TRBJ2-7; 8 bases line up with TRBD1. Germline V gene data show CDR1 as MNHNS and CDR2 as SASEGT. J lost 0 bases, V lost 5 bases, and 3 bases had no gene match. The CDR3 contains 14 residues. The DNA for the CDR3 is TGTGCCAGCAGTCAGACAGGGGCCTCCTACGAGCAGTACTTC. It yields the protein CASSQTGASYEQYF.